The entry that follows covers one T cell receptor beta chain sequence. As yet, its antigen is unknown. RNA in amounts of about 0.5 to 1 ug was reverse transcribed with random hexamers. An immunoSEQ multiplex PCR amplified TCR beta CDR3 over 54 Vbeta and 13 Jbeta. TCRdb reprocessed the immunoSEQ multiplex PCR reads via MiXCR and lists one record per CDR3 protein. The table shows approximately 210,000 distinct CDR3 sequences, with about 94% occurring only once. The sample comes from a study of CD8 T cells in Susac syndrome. Notes on the study in general: The CD4+ T cell repertoires of Susac syndrome were found to show no clonal expansion.

TEMRA cells were enriched by FACS, and CD4+ and CD8+ T cells were negatively isolated. The ends lost 3 bases at V and 0 bases at J; junction bases unmatched: 8. The germline V gene has CDR1 SEHNR and CDR2 FQNEAQ (reference sequence). The CDR3 is made up of 18 amino acids. The chain is built from TRBV7-9 and TRBJ2-2, with 9 bases fitting TRBD2. Specimen: CD4+ T cells from PBMCs. The receptor was isolated from a human donor with Susac syndrome. Written as DNA, the CDR3 is TGTGCCAGCAGCTTGAGGGCGACTAGCGGTGCGAACACCGGGGAGCTGTTTTTT. This sequence encodes CASSLRATSGANTGELFF.